Reported below is one TCR beta chain. This clonotype counts as medium-sized (0.01 to 0.1%). Its antigen is still unknown. Base qualities were left out, and no much larger clone turns up one base away. The TCR beta CDR3 regions were amplified from RNA transcripts. The first round of RT-PCR for the TCR CDR3 was performed with the HTBI primer set and the Qiagen OneStep RT-PCR kit. The libraries were constructed in a second round of multiplex PCR and then size-selected and purified. The libraries were sequenced on an Illumina HiSeq2000 using paired-end 100 bp reads. In the original analysis: SOAPnuke was used to process the raw data, with reads discarded if the reads contained adapters or uncalled bases, had a mean Phred below 15, or lacked an exact constant-primer or identifier match. COPE v1.2.5 was used to merge high-quality paired reads, and clonotypes were defined as unique nucleotide sequences. MiTCR v1.1 was used to align clonotypes to the IMGT TRBV, TRBD and TRBJ reference segments. The analysis was restricted to V-J combinations with a frequency above 0.0001, which together covered just over 98% of the repertoires. The TCS score was defined as F50 (clonal expansion) divided by E x V (chaos), with BLOSUM62-based TCRdist calculated between CDR3 peptides within each V-J. Welch's t-statistics and random forest reduced just over 500 V-J features to fewer than 15, which were used in a naive Bayes classifier (R e1071). TCRdb reanalyzed the raw reads on its own, using fastp at Q25 for trimming and MiXCR for clone calling, and kept in-frame beta chains. Rows are combined by CDR3 protein, so each entry shows the most common genes and DNA. The V and J calls reflect TCRdb's pipeline rather than the authors' work. The sample table holds around 450,000 distinct CDR3 sequences, of which roughly 13% were seen once. The ten largest clones represent roughly 4.8% of the sample.

This entry belongs to a study of T cells in Graves' hyperthyroidism and ophthalmopathy (dated 2019 in TCRdb). Regarding the complete study: Peripheral blood samples were taken at the time of initial diagnosis, prior to any treatment. Prospective prediction of ophthalmopathy was tested in an independent validation cohort consisting of some 19 hyperthyroidism patients and about 17 patients who later progressed to ophthalmopathy. After blood sampling, hyperthyroidism patients were treated with methimazole at a starting dose of 30 mg daily, and ophthalmopathy patients were treated with high-dose intravenous methylprednisolone. According to the paper, TCR Vbeta CDR3 sequencing was carried out on around 140 peripheral blood samples, which came from about 45 ophthalmopathy, 75 or so hyperthyroidism and some 17 progressor patients. The approximately 100 discovery patients were divided at random into training and test sets in a 7:3 ratio. The study also compared thyroid tissue and blood T-cell repertoires from about 6 Graves' hyperthyroidism patients. TCR V-J signatures able to tell the groups apart were searched for in a discovery cohort of 100 patients, of whom under 45 had Graves' ophthalmopathy and some 60 had stable Graves' hyperthyroidism. On the study overall, not on this receptor specifically: Sample size was not statistically predetermined, and blinding of investigators to group allocation was not performed. During validation, the model predicted progression to ophthalmopathy a median of around 7 months ahead of onset, with almost 71% sensitivity and around 72% specificity. A 13 V-J signature model separated ophthalmopathy from stable hyperthyroidism, with over 85% sensitivity and roughly 84% specificity in cross-validation and 80%/75% in testing. Most expanded thyroid clonotypes (frequency above 0.001) were also detected in blood, a finding suggesting that blood repertoires may reflect thyroid immune responses.

Stable Graves' hyperthyroidism was defined as no progression to ophthalmopathy during 18 months of follow-up. The hyperthyroidism patients were between 18 and 65 years old and newly diagnosed, with a disease duration of less than 2 months. Patients with uncontrolled infections, other autoimmune diseases, pregnancy or lactation were excluded. Diagnoses were established on the basis of clinical symptoms, serum thyroxine and TRAb, thyroid ultrasound, and orbital computed tomography. PBMCs were isolated from more than 8 ml of fresh peripheral blood by Ficoll-Paque density gradient centrifugation. Total RNA was extracted with Trizol reagent, and quality was checked on an Agilent 2100 Bioanalyzer. This TCR was sampled from a woman aged 18-35 years with Graves' hyperthyroidism. The sequencing input was blood.

The CDR3 loop reads CASSSTTRGTEAFF. The DNA reads as follows: TGTGCCAGCAGTTCAACAACGAGGGGCACTGAAGCTTTCTTT. The rearrangement joined TRBV27 to TRBJ1-1, and perhaps TRBD1 as D gene, on 5 matching bases. V lost 4 bases and J lost 4 bases; the stretch between them is 13 bases long. As encoded in the germline V gene (reference sequence), CDR1 is MNHEY while CDR2 is SMNVEV. The CDR3 runs 14 amino acids, cysteine and phenylalanine included. Only the CDR3 DNA stays, 42 bases, in frame from base 1.